These 3 T cell receptor beta chains were sequenced from one sample in a study of blood T cell repertoires in COVID-19. Sequenced by immunoSEQ multiplex PCR; TCRdb stores in-frame clones only, minus some. The data contain some 240,000 clones, roughly 84% of them singletons. The sequenced sample was peripheral blood. All receptors derive from a woman aged 40 to 49 who had recovered from COVID-19.

V is TRBV19 and J is TRBJ1-2; TRBD1 matches at 7 bases. Per germline, CDR1 LNHDA and CDR2 SQIVND (reference sequence). J was trimmed by 4 bases and V by 3 bases; bases with no gene match: 5. This CDR3 contains 14 residues. This chain's CDR3 is CASSIQGVIYGYTF. CDR3 bases: TGTGCCAGTAGTATCCAGGGGGTCATCTATGGCTACACCTTC.

This rearrangement joins TRBV6-4 to TRBJ1-1; the D gene is possibly TRBD1 (5 bases). The V and J ends lost 6 bases and 1 base respectively, with 12 bases between them. Germline V gives CDR1 MRHNA, CDR2 SNTAGT. The CDR3 runs 14 residues. The CDR3 spells CASRIQASNTEAFF. In DNA form, the CDR3 reads TGTGCCAGCAGGATACAGGCCTCGAACACTGAAGCTTTCTTT.

This clone was detected only once. V and J are TRBV24-1 and TRBJ1-2, with 9 bases identical to TRBD1. The CDR3 spans 16 residues. The germline V gene has CDR1 KGHDR and CDR2 SFDVKD. Trimming took 4 bases from V and 4 from J; bases not matched to a gene: 9. CDR3 protein: CATSDQWGQGIYGYTF. Written as DNA, the CDR3 is TGTGCCACCAGTGACCAATGGGGACAGGGCATCTATGGCTACACCTTC.